The 8 T cell receptor beta chains given below trace back to one sample, sequenced in a study of radiotherapy plus CTLA-4 blockade in lung cancer. TCRdb's table, derived via immunoSEQ multiplex PCR, lists solely in-frame clones and lacks some. Of about 77,000 clones listed, 74% were seen once; the top ten hold more than 7.5%. The sample here was peripheral blood, taken from a patient treated with radiotherapy plus ipilimumab. Source of these receptors: a human donor with non-small cell lung cancer whose response to radiotherapy plus ipilimumab could not be evaluated.

In DNA form, the CDR3 reads TGTGCCAGCAGTTTATCTAGCAGCAATCAGCCCCAGCATTTT. It translates to CASSLSSSNQPQHF. The chain carries TRBV6-6 and TRBJ1-5; D not certain. Germline V gene sequence: CDR1 MNHNY, CDR2 SVGAGI (reference sequence). The CDR3 runs 14 residues. Trimming pared 4 bases from V and 1 base from J, leaving 8 bases between.

This chain joins TRBV30 and TRBJ1-2, with 12 bases identical to TRBD1. Germline V gives CDR1 GTSNPN, CDR2 SVGIG (reference sequence). V was pared by 1 base and J by 8 bases, with 8 bases of the junction left unmatched. The CDR3 contains 15 residues. The DNA for the CDR3 is TGTGCCTGGAGTGGTGTGGGACAGGGGGCGGGAGGCTACACCTTC. Translating it yields CAWSGVGQGAGGYTF.

The rearrangement joins TRBV6-1 to TRBJ1-5, with D tentatively TRBD1 (5 bases). V lost 4 bases and J 6 bases, leaving 13 bases between the germline ends. CDR3 length: 14 amino acids. CDR1 is MNHNS and CDR2 is SASEGT in the germline V gene. The CDR3: CASSGSGSGQPQHF. DNA for the CDR3: TGTGCCAGCAGTGGTTCAGGGTCCGGTCAGCCCCAGCATTTT.

The chain combines TRBV2 with TRBJ1-1, with D possibly matching TRBD1 (5 bases). Germline lookup yields CDR1 SNHLY and CDR2 FYNNEI. V was pared by 6 bases and J by 0 bases, with 17 bases between. This CDR3 region has 16 residues. The CDR3 sequence is CASRPTGLAMNTEAFF. The CDR3 DNA sequence: TGTGCCAGCAGACCCACAGGCTTGGCTATGAACACTGAAGCTTTCTTT.

The V and J genes are TRBV9 and TRBJ2-2; 10 positions match TRBD2. CDR1 is SGDLS, CDR2 YYNGEE, per germline. J gave up 6 bases and V 3 bases, and 11 bases lay outside the gene matches. CDR3 length equals 17 residues. The CDR3 nucleotides read TGTGCCAGCAGCGCCTCCCCACCGCTAGCGGGGGCCGGGGAGCTGTTTTTT. Its protein product is CASSASPPLAGAGELFF.

This chain's CDR3 is CASSFGSGDGETQYF. The CDR3 DNA sequence: TGTGCCAGCAGCTTCGGCAGCGGAGACGGCGAGACCCAGTACTTC. The J gene is TRBJ2-5, the V gene TRBV7-2, with a tentative D call TRBD2 (5 bases). From germline, CDR1 is SGHTA and CDR2 FQGNSA. CDR3 size: 15 residues. Trimming cost V 3 bases and J 5 bases, with 16 bases left between them.

The V gene is TRBV5-1, the J gene TRBJ2-3, with 8 bases that match TRBD2. The V gene's germline CDR1 is SGHRS and CDR2 YFSETQ. The CDR3 sequence is 15 residues long. The junction had 6 bases not matched to a gene; V was cut back by 4 bases and J by 2 bases. The CDR3 DNA sequence: TGCGCCAGCAGCGCGGTAGCGGGAAACACAGATACGCAGTATTTT. Amino acids: CASSAVAGNTDTQYF.

This rearrangement joins TRBV28 to TRBJ2-6; D is ambiguous. The V gene lost 4 bases and the J gene lost 0 bases, with 10 bases spanning the gap. This CDR3 is 16 amino acids long. Per germline, CDR1 MDHEN and CDR2 SYDVKM. CDR3 in DNA: TGTGCCAGCAGTTCCTTCGTCCCCTCTGGGGCCAACGTCCTGACTTTC. It yields the protein CASSSFVPSGANVLTF.